The rows below give T cell receptor beta chains drawn from one sample of a study of blood T cell repertoires in COVID-19. The repertoire was sequenced with immunoSEQ multiplex PCR; TCRdb's copy has only in-frame clones and lacks some. This table has about 65,000 clones, about 81% appearing once. The sequenced sample consisted of peripheral blood. Every receptor here comes from a man at least 80 years old with acute or convalescent COVID-19. The CDR3 runs from the conserved cysteine through the conserved F or W. The order of the fields is D gene, CDR3 length, V gene, J gene, clone size, CDR3 DNA, CDR3 protein. D genes are given only for firm matches. Clone size, where shown, is once, few, many, or a class for clones that have expanded.

d_call: TRBD1
cdr3_length: 15
v_call: TRBV9
j_call: TRBJ1-4
clone_size: -
cdr3_nt: TGTGCCAGCAGCGTAGATAGGGGGCACGGTGAAAAACTGTTTTTT
cdr3_aa: CASSVDRGHGEKLFF

d_call: -
cdr3_length: 18
v_call: TRBV4-2
j_call: TRBJ1-4
clone_size: -
cdr3_nt: TGTGCCAGCAGCCAAGATTCGATTCGGACAAAGGCTAATGAAAAACTGTTTTTT
cdr3_aa: CASSQDSIRTKANEKLFF

d_call: -
cdr3_length: 14
v_call: TRBV3-1/TRBV3-2
j_call: TRBJ1-1
clone_size: -
cdr3_nt: TGTGCCAGCAGCCAAGGAGGGGGGAACACTGAAGCTTTCTTT
cdr3_aa: CASSQGGGNTEAFF

d_call: TRBD1
cdr3_length: 15
v_call: TRBV4-2
j_call: TRBJ1-2
clone_size: -
cdr3_nt: TGTGCCAGCAGCCAAGCATTGGACAGGGCCGATGGCTACACCTTC
cdr3_aa: CASSQALDRADGYTF

d_call: -
cdr3_length: 14
v_call: TRBV5-5
j_call: TRBJ1-5
clone_size: once
cdr3_nt: TGTGCCAGCAGTCAGGATAACAGCAATCAGCCCCAGCATTTT
cdr3_aa: CASSQDNSNQPQHF

d_call: -
cdr3_length: 14
v_call: TRBV7-9
j_call: TRBJ1-2
clone_size: -
cdr3_nt: TGTGCCAGCAGCTCGACAGCCTCCGGCGATGGCTACACCTTC
cdr3_aa: CASSSTASGDGYTF

d_call: -
cdr3_length: 12
v_call: TRBV6-5
j_call: TRBJ2-2
clone_size: once
cdr3_nt: TGTGCCAGCAGGACGGGTACCGGGGAGCTGTTTTTT
cdr3_aa: CASRTGTGELFF

d_call: -
cdr3_length: 13
v_call: TRBV28
j_call: TRBJ1-2
clone_size: -
cdr3_nt: TGTGCCAGCAGTTTGCTACAGGACTATGGCTACACCTTC
cdr3_aa: CASSLLQDYGYTF

d_call: -
cdr3_length: 14
v_call: TRBV6-5
j_call: TRBJ1-1
clone_size: -
cdr3_nt: TGTGCCAGTAGCGCGGTTTTCATGAACACTGAAGCTTTCTTT
cdr3_aa: CASSAVFMNTEAFF

d_call: -
cdr3_length: 14
v_call: TRBV19
j_call: TRBJ2-5
clone_size: -
cdr3_nt: TGTGCCAGTAGTATAGCCTGGACGGGGGAGACCCAGTACTTC
cdr3_aa: CASSIAWTGETQYF

d_call: TRBD2
cdr3_length: 15
v_call: TRBV6-1
j_call: TRBJ2-4
clone_size: -
cdr3_nt: TGTGCCAGCAGTGAGGGAACTAGCGGGAAAAACATTCAGTACTTC
cdr3_aa: CASSEGTSGKNIQYF

d_call: -
cdr3_length: 13
v_call: TRBV19
j_call: TRBJ1-2
clone_size: few
cdr3_nt: TGTGCCAGTGGCGGATCTCTAGTCTATGGCTACACCTTC
cdr3_aa: CASGGSLVYGYTF

d_call: TRBD1
cdr3_length: 13
v_call: TRBV5-4
j_call: TRBJ1-6
clone_size: once
cdr3_nt: TGTGCCAGCAGCGAGACAGGGATGTCACCCCTCCACTTT
cdr3_aa: CASSETGMSPLHF

d_call: -
cdr3_length: 13
v_call: TRBV5-4
j_call: TRBJ2-5
clone_size: -
cdr3_nt: TGTGCCACCAGACGACAGTCCCAAGAGACCCAGTACTTC
cdr3_aa: CATRRQSQETQYF